The clone carrying this T cell receptor (beta chain) showed up many times. Its antigen remains unknown. Diagnosis rested on symptoms, serum thyroxine and TRAb, thyroid ultrasound, and orbital computed tomography. These data are taken from a study of T cells in Graves' hyperthyroidism and ophthalmopathy. Study summary: Before any treatment, at initial diagnosis, peripheral blood was collected. Study-wide results and caveats: A 13 V-J signature model discriminated ophthalmopathy versus stable hyperthyroidism. Model predictions of ophthalmopathy came a median about 6.3 months before onset.

CDR1 is KGHDR, CDR2 SFDVKD, per germline. CDR3 size: 15 residues. V lost 2 bases and J lost 4, with 12 bases in between. The source material, RNA transcripts, was used to amplify TCR beta CDR3 regions. A first-round RT-PCR of the TCR CDR3 used the HTBI primer set. TCRdb re-derived calls from the multiplex PCR reads in MiXCR, one entry per CDR3 protein. This table has hundreds of thousands of distinct CDR3 sequences, more than 11% appearing once. This chain joins TRBV24-1 and TRBJ2-3, with a possible D match to TRBD2 (5 bases). This TCR was recovered from a woman aged 25-40 years with Graves' hyperthyroidism that later progressed to Graves' ophthalmopathy. Sequencing was performed on blood. The CDR3 sequence is CATSDSGIGADTQYF. CDR3 bases: TGTGCCACCAGTGATTCGGGGATCGGCGCAGATACGCAGTATTTT.